Only a few counts were recorded for the clone carrying this T cell receptor (beta chain). What it recognizes is unknown. Two oligonucleotides, mixed equimolar, formed the beta constant-region primer covering TRBC1 and TRBC2. The ligated cDNA underwent four PCR rounds using SP2 and nested alpha and beta constant-region primers. The cDNA 3' end received a ligated single-stranded oligonucleotide carrying the SP2 primer and a 12-nucleotide UMI. TCRdb redid the calling of the UMI-ligation and nested PCR reads with MiXCR, one entry per CDR3 protein. The sample contains over 80,000 distinct CDR3 sequences, approximately 10% of which appear only once. The source of the sample is a study of naive and memory T cell subsets. Regarding the study as a whole: Possibly reflecting memory cells re-expressing CD45RA, a few larger clonotypes occurred in naive repertoires, especially CD8.

V lost 6 bases and J lost 7, with 16 bases in between. The CDR3 is 15 residues long. The V and J genes are TRBV12-3 or TRBV12-4 and TRBJ1-6; D ambiguous. This TCR was sampled from a human donor in good health. Material: naive CD4+ T cells from blood. CDR3 in DNA: TGTGCCAGCAGGATCCAACTCGCTTGGAATTCACCCCTCCACTTT. Translation gives CASRIQLAWNSPLHF.